This entry lists 20 T cell receptor beta chains sequenced from one sample in a study of blood T cell repertoires in COVID-19. TCRdb keeps only in-frame clones here, not all; method: immunoSEQ multiplex PCR. Found here are approximately 450,000 clones, 87% of them singletons; the top ten hold approximately 2%. Input material: PBMCs or T cells enriched from blood (not recorded which). The receptor source for this set is a woman younger than 35 with acute COVID-19.

V and J are TRBV12-3 or TRBV12-4 and TRBJ1-5; no reliable D call. The CDR3 sequence is 13 residues long. V lost 2 bases and J 7 bases, leaving 9 bases between the germline ends. The CDR3 sequence is CASSLNGWQPQHF. CDR3 sequence (DNA): TGTGCCAGCAGTTTAAATGGCTGGCAGCCCCAGCATTTT.

Concerning this clone itself: Other DNA variants within this sample encode the same CDR3. J is TRBJ1-4 and V is TRBV5-4; 8 bases are a match to TRBD1. Germline V lookup: CDR1 SGHNT, CDR2 YYREEE (reference sequence). The V gene end was trimmed by 6 bases and the J gene end by 4 bases; junction bases not matched to a gene: 11. The CDR3 contains 16 residues. This chain's CDR3 is CASTLDRGGSNEKLFF. The CDR3 DNA reads as TGTGCCAGCACCTTAGACAGGGGCGGTAGTAATGAAAAACTGTTTTTT.

The J gene is TRBJ1-6, the V gene TRBV5-1, with 7 bases lining up with TRBD1. V was clipped by 4 bases and J by 0 bases; unmatched bases: 7. The CDR3 loop spans 17 amino acids. The germline gives CDR1 SGHRS, CDR2 YFSETQ. The CDR3 spells CASSPTGQASYNSPLHF. The DNA for the CDR3 is TGCGCCAGCAGCCCAACCGGACAGGCCTCCTATAATTCACCCCTCCACTTT.

The chain joins TRBV18 to TRBJ2-3; D is perhaps TRBD2 (5 bases). Trimming removed 3 bases at V and 3 bases at J, with 19 bases between. The CDR3 covers 17 residues. CDR1 and CDR2 from the germline V gene are KGHSH and LQKENI. The CDR3 DNA reads as TGTGCCAGCTCACCTAACGCCTGGCGGGTTCGTACAGATACGCAGTATTTT. It translates to CASSPNAWRVRTDTQYF.

This rearrangement joins TRBV5-6 to TRBJ1-3; 7 nucleotides line up with TRBD1. Germline V gives CDR1 SGHDT, CDR2 YYEEEE. V lost 4 bases to trimming and J lost 4 bases; unmatched junction nucleotides: 5. The CDR3 covers 14 residues. The CDR3 sequence is CASSQGTVGNTIYF. CDR3 nucleotides: TGTGCCAGCAGCCAAGGGACAGTCGGAAACACCATATATTTT.

The V call is TRBV28, the J call TRBJ2-5, with a tentative D call TRBD1 (6 bases). CDR1 is MDHEN and CDR2 is SYDVKM in the germline V gene. This CDR3 has 16 amino acids. Trimming stripped 5 bases from V and 3 bases from J, with 19 bases between. The CDR3 sequence: CASSLPSGVGKETQYF. CDR3 in DNA: TGTGCCAGCAGTCTTCCTTCAGGGGTGGGGAAAGAGACCCAGTACTTC.

Turning to this clone: The same CDR3 also results from other DNA sequences found in this sample. This chain joins TRBV6-2 or TRBV6-3 and TRBJ2-3, with 10 bases that match TRBD1. Germline lookup yields CDR1 MNHEY and CDR2 SVGEGT. The V gene end was trimmed by 0 bases and the J gene end by 3 bases; junction bases not matched to a gene: 3. CDR3 length: 16 residues. CDR3 loop: CASSYSRTGGTDTQYF. DNA for the CDR3: TGTGCCAGCAGTTACTCCCGGACAGGGGGTACAGATACGCAGTATTTT.

V gene TRBV4-1 combines with J gene TRBJ1-2; tentative D call: TRBD1 (6 bases). Per germline, CDR1 MGHRA and CDR2 YSYEKL. Trimming removed 1 base from V and 4 bases from J, with 13 bases in between. The CDR3 extends over 15 amino acids. This CDR3 reads CASSQAGQSIYGYTF. In DNA, the CDR3 is TGCGCCAGCAGCCAAGCAGGACAGTCGATCTATGGCTACACCTTC.

The chain uses TRBV2 and TRBJ2-3, with unresolved D. This CDR3 is 12 amino acids long. Per the germline V gene, CDR1 is SNHLY and CDR2 is FYNNEI. V was shortened by 7 bases and J by 0 bases, with 5 bases between the two germline ends. CDR3 sequence (DNA): TGTGCCAGCATGGGCAGCACAGATACGCAGTATTTT. This gives the protein CASMGSTDTQYF.

The chain joins TRBV12-5 to TRBJ2-4, with D unclear. Trimming removed 2 bases at V and 8 bases at J, with 10 bases between. There are 13 residues in the CDR3. The V gene's germline CDR1 is LGHNT and CDR2 FRNRAP. The CDR3 reads CASGLPQEDIQYF. The CDR3 bases are TGTGCTAGTGGTTTGCCACAAGAGGACATTCAGTACTTC.

V is TRBV19 and J is TRBJ2-1; 9 positions agree with TRBD2. Losses at the gene ends were 2 bases for V and 0 bases for J; bases not matched to a gene: 5. Germline-derived CDR1 and CDR2 are LNHDA and SQIVND (reference sequence). The CDR3 is 17 residues long. CDR3 region: CASSISSGAVSYNEQFF. The CDR3 nucleotides are TGTGCCAGTAGTATATCTAGCGGGGCCGTCTCCTACAATGAGCAGTTCTTC.

This clone was seen a single time. V is TRBV19 and J is TRBJ1-5; the match to TRBD1 covers 9 bases. Germline trimming cut 3 bases from V and 0 bases from J; bases unmatched to any gene: 9. The CDR3 sequence is 18 residues long. Per the germline V gene, CDR1 is LNHDA and CDR2 is SQIVND (reference sequence). The CDR3 region is CASSMVGTGPVSNQPQHF. DNA for the CDR3: TGTGCCAGTAGTATGGTCGGGACAGGGCCCGTTAGCAATCAGCCCCAGCATTTT.

This CDR3 is CASRERSGAGETQYF. In DNA, the CDR3 is TGTGCCAGTCGGGAAAGGAGCGGAGCTGGGGAGACCCAGTACTTC. The chain joins TRBV19 to TRBJ2-5; possibly TRBD2 for D (5 bases). V was pared by 8 bases and J by 5 bases, with 21 bases between. Germline loops: CDR1 LNHDA, CDR2 SQIVND (reference sequence). There are 15 residues in the CDR3.

The chain has TRBV29-1 and TRBJ2-7, with 9 positions matching TRBD1. Germline loops: CDR1 SQVTM, CDR2 ANQGSEA. The length of the CDR3 is 12 residues. V gave up 6 bases and J gave up 4 bases; unmatched junction bases: 4. DNA for the CDR3: TGCAGCGTCGGGACAGGGCGGTACGAGCAGTACTTC. It translates to CSVGTGRYEQYF.

This rearrangement joins TRBV18 to TRBJ2-1; 13 nucleotides align to TRBD2. The junction had 8 bases not matched to a gene; V was cut back by 3 bases and J by 0 bases. The CDR3 totals 19 residues. CDR1 and CDR2 from the germline V gene are KGHSH and LQKENI. The CDR3 DNA is TGTGCCAGCTCACCCCCGACTAGCGGGGGGACGAGCTCCTACAATGAGCAGTTCTTC. It specifies CASSPPTSGGTSSYNEQFF.

V gene TRBV7-9 combines with J gene TRBJ2-3, with a tentative D call TRBD1 (5 bases). Germline V gene sequence: CDR1 SEHNR, CDR2 FQNEAQ (reference sequence). The CDR3 loop spans 15 amino acids. Trimming removed 1 base from V and 1 base from J, with 9 bases in between. CDR3 bases: TGTGCCAGCAGCTTAGTTTCAGGGCGCACAGATACGCAGTATTTT. This encodes CASSLVSGRTDTQYF. Full variable domain (remainder filled in from reference TRBV7-9 and TRBJ2-3): DTGVSQNPRHKITKRGQNVTFRCDPISEHNRLYWYRQTLGQGPEFLTYFQNEAQLEKSRLLSDRFSAERPKGSFSTLEIQRTEQGDSAMYLCASSLVSGRTDTQYFGPGTRLTVL.

This clone showed up just once. The chain recombines TRBV19 with TRBJ1-2, with D tentatively TRBD1 (5 bases). The germline V gene has CDR1 LNHDA and CDR2 SQIVND (reference sequence). CDR3 length: 15 residues. Trimming took 8 bases from V and 5 from J, leaving 21 bases between them. CDR3 sequence: CASHSRREGLYGYTF. The CDR3, as DNA: TGTGCCAGTCACTCCCGCCGGGAGGGGCTTTATGGCTACACCTTC.

A few counts support this clone. The chain is built from TRBV7-9 and TRBJ1-4, with 7 bases lining up with TRBD1. The CDR3 has 15 residues. CDR1 is SEHNR and CDR2 is FQNEAQ in the germline V gene (reference sequence). The trim removed 5 bases at V and 4 bases at J, leaving 7 bases unmatched. CDR3 nucleotide sequence: TGTGCCAGCAGCAGCCGGGACAGCCTTAATGAAAAACTGTTTTTT. As protein: CASSSRDSLNEKLFF.

The chain couples TRBV9 to TRBJ2-7; TRBD2 matches at 8 bases. The ends lost 0 bases at V and 4 bases at J; junction bases unmatched: 6. This CDR3 has 15 residues. Germline CDR1 reads SGDLS; CDR2 reads YYNGEE. The CDR3 bases are TGTGCCAGCAGCGTAGGTGAAGCGGGAGTGTACGAGCAGTACTTC. It codes for CASSVGEAGVYEQYF.

The chain combines TRBV27 with TRBJ1-2; the D gene is possibly TRBD1 (6 bases). Germline loops: CDR1 MNHEY, CDR2 SMNVEV (reference sequence). CDR3 length: 14 amino acids. V was clipped by 6 bases and J by 5 bases, with 16 bases between them. The CDR3 reads CASSLTPDRYGYTF. The CDR3, as DNA: TGTGCCAGCAGCCTTACCCCGGACAGATATGGCTACACCTTC.